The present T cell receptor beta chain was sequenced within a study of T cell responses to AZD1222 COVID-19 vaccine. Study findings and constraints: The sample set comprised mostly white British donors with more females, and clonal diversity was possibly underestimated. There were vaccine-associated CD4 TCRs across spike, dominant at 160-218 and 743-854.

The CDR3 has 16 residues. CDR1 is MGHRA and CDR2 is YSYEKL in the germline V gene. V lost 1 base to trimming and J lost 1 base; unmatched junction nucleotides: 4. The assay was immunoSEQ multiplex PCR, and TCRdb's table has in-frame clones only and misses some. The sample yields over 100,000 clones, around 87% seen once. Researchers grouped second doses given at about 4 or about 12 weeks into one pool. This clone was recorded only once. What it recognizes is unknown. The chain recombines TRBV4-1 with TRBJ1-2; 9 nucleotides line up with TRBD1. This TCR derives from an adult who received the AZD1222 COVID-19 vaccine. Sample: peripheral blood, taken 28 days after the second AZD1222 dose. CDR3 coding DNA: TGCGCCAGCAGCCAAGCCGGGACAGGGAGTAACTATGGCTACACCTTC. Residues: CASSQAGTGSNYGYTF.